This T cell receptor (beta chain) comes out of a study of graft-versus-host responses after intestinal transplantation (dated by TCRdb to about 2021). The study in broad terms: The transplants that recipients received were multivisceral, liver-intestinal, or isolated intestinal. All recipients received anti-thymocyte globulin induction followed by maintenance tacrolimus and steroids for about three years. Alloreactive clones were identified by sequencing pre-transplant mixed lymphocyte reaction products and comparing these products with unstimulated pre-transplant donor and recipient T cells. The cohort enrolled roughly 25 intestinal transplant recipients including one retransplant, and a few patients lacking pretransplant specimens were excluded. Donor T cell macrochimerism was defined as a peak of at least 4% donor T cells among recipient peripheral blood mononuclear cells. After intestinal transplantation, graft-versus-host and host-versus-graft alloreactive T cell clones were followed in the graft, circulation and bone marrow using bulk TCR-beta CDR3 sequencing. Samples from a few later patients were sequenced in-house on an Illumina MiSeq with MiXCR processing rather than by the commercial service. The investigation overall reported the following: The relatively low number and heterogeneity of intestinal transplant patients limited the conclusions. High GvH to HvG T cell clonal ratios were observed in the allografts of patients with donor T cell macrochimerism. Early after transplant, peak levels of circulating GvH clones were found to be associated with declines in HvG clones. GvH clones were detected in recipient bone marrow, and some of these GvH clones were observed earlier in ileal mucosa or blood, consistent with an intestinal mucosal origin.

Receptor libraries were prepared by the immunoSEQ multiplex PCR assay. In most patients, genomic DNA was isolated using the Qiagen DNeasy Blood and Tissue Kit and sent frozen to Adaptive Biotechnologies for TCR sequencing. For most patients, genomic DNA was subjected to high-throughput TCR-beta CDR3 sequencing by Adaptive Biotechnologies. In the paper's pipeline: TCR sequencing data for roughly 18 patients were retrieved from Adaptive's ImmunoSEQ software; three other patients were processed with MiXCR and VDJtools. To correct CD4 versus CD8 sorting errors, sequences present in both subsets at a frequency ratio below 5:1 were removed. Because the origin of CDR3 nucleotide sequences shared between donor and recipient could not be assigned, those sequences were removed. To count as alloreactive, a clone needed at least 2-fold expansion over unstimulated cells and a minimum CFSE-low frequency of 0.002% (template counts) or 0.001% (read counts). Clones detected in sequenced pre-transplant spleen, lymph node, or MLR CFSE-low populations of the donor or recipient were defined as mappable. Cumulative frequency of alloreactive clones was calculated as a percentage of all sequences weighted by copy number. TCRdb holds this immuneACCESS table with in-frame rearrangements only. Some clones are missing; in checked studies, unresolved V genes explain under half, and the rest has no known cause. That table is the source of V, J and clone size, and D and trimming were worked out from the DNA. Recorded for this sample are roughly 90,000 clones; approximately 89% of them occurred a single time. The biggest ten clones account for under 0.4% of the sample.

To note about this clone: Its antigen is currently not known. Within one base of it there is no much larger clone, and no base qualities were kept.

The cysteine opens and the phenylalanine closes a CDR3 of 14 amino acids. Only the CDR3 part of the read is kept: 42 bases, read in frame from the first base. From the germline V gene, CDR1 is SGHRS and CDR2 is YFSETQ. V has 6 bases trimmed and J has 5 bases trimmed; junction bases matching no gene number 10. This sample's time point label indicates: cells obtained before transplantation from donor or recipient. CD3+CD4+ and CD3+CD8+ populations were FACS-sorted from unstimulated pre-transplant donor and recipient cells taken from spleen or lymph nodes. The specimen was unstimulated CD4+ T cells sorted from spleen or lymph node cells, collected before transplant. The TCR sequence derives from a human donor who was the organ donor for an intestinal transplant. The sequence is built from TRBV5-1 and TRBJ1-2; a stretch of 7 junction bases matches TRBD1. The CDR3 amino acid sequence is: CASNNRGFGYGYTF. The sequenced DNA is TGCGCCAGCAACAACAGGGGATTTGGATATGGCTACACCTTC.